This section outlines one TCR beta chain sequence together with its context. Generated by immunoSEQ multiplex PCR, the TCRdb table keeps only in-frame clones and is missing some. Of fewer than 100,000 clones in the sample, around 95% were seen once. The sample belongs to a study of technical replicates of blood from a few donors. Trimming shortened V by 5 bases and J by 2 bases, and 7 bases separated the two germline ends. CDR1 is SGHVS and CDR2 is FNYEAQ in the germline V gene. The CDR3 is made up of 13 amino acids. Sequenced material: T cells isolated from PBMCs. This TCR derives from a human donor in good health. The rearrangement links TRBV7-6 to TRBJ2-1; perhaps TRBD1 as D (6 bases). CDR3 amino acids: CASSRDTYNEQFF. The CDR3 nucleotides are TGTGCCAGCAGCCGGGACACCTACAATGAGCAGTTCTTC.